The clone carrying this T cell receptor (beta chain) has just a few counts. The target antigen is unknown. The time point here: peripheral blood 6 weeks after treatment start. This CDR3 spans 18 amino acids. The germline V gene has CDR1 SEHNR and CDR2 FQNEAQ (reference sequence). Deletions cut 4 bases from V and 5 bases from J, with 23 bases between. These data are taken from a study of PD-L1 blockade in urothelial cancer. Background on the study: At 6 weeks and at 3 weeks (second dose) after treatment start, blood was analyzed. Median T cell yield from blood was 120,000 to 150,000. Broader study findings: Survival was better when pretreatment blood TCR clonality fell below the median.

Repertoires were generated with immunoSEQ multiplex PCR, while TCRdb's copy carries only in-frame clones and drops some. The sample holds around 93,000 clones, roughly 80% seen once. The rearrangement links TRBV7-9 to TRBJ2-2, with D possibly TRBD2 on 5 matching bases. The TCR sequence derives from a man in his 70s with urothelial cancer. Sequences were derived from PBMCs, sampled around atezolizumab (anti-PD-L1) treatment. Written as DNA, the CDR3 is TGTGCCAGCAGCTCCAACTTTGGCCGCTTGCCGGGGACCGGGGAGCTGTTTTTT. Protein sequence: CASSSNFGRLPGTGELFF.